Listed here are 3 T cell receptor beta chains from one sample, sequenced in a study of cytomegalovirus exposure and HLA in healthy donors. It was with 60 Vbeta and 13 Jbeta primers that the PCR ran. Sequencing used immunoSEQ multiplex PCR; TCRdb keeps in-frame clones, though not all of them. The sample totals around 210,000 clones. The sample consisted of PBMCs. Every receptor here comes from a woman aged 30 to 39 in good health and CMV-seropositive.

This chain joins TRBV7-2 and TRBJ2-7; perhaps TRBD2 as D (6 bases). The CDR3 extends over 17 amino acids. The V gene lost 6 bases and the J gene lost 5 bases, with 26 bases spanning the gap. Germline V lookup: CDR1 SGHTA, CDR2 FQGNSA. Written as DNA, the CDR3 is TGTGCCAGCAGTTCCGAGAACCCAACGGGAGTCGGTCACGAGCAGTACTTC. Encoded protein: CASSSENPTGVGHEQYF.

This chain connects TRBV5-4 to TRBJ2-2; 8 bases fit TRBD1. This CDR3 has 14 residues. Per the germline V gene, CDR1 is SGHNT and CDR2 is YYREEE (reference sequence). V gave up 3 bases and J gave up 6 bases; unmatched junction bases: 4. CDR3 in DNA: TGTGCCAGCAGCTCCCAGGGGGCCGCCGGGGAGCTGTTTTTT. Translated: CASSSQGAAGELFF.

Here the CDR3 DNA reads TGCGCCAGCAGCTCTGCGGCGGGGAACACTGAAGCTTTCTTT. It specifies CASSSAAGNTEAFF. The rearrangement joins TRBV5-1 to TRBJ1-1; D not resolved. The germline V and J ends were trimmed by 3 bases and 1 base, with 10 bases remaining between them. The germline V gene has CDR1 SGHRS and CDR2 YFSETQ. The CDR3 spans 14 residues. Full variable domain (remainder filled in from reference TRBV5-1 and TRBJ1-1): KAGVTQTPRYLIKTRGQQVTLSCSPISGHRSVSWYQQTPGQGLQFLFEYFSETQRNKGNFPGRFSGRQFSNSRSEMNVSTLELGDSALYLCASSSAAGNTEAFFGQGTRLTVV.